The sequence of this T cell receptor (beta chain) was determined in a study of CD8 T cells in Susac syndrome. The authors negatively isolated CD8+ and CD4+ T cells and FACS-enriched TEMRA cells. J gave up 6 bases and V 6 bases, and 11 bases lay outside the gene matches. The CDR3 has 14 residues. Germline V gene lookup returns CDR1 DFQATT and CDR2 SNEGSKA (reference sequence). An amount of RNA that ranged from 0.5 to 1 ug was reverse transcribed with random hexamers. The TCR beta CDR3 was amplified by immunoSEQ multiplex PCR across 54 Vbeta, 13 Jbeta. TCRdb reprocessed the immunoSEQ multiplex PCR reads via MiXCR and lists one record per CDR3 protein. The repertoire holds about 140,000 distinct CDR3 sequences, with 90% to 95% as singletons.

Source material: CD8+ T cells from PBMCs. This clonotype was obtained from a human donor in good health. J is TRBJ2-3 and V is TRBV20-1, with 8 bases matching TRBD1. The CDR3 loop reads CSASGTGAFDTQYF. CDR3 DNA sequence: TGCAGTGCCTCCGGGACAGGTGCATTTGATACGCAGTATTTT.